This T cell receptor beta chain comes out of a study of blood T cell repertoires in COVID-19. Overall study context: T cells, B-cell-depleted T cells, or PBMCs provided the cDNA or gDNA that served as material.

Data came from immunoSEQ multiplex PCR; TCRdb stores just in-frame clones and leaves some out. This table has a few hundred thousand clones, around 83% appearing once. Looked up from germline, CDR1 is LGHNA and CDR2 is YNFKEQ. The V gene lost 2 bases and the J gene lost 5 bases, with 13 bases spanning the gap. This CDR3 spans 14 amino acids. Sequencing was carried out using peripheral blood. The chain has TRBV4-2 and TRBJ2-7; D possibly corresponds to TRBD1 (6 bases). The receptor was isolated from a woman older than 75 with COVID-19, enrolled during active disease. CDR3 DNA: TGTGCCAGCAGCCAAACCTCACAGGGACACGAGCAGTACTTC. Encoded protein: CASSQTSQGHEQYF.